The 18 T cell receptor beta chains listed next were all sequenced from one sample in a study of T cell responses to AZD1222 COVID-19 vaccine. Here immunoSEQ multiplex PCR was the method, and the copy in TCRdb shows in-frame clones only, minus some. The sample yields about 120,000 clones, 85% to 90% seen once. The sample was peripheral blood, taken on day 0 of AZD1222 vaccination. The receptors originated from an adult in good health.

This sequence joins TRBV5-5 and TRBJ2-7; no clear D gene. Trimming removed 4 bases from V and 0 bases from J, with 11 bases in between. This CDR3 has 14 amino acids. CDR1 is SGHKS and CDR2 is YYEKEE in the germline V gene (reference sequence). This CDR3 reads CASSAEHSSYEQYF. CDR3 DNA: TGTGCCAGCAGCGCGGAACACAGCTCCTACGAGCAGTACTTC.

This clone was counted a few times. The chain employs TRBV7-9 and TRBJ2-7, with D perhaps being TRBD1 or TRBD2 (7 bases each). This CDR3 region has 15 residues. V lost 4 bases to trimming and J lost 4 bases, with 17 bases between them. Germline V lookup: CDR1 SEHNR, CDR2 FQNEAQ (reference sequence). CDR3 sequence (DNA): TGTGCCAGCAGCTCGGGGGAGGGGGCTTTTTACGAGCAGTACTTC. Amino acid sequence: CASSSGEGAFYEQYF.

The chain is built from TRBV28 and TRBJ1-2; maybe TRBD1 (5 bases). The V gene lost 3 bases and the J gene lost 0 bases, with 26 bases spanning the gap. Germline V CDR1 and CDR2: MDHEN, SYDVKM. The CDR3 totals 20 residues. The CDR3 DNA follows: TGTGCCAGCAGTTTGTTGGGAGGGTTAACCCCCAGGACAACTAACTATGGCTACACCTTC. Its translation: CASSLLGGLTPRTTNYGYTF.

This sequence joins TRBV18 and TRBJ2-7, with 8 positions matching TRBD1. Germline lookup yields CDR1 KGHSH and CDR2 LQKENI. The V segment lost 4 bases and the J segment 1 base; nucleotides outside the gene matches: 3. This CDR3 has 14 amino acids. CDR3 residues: CASSRDRTSYEQYF. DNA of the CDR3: TGTGCCAGCTCACGGGACAGGACTTCCTACGAGCAGTACTTC.

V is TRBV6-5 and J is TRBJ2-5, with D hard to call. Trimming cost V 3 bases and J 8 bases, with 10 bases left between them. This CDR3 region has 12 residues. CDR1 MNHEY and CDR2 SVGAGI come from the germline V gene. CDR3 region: CASSYPRSTQYF. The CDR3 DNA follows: TGTGCCAGCAGTTATCCCCGGTCCACCCAGTACTTC.

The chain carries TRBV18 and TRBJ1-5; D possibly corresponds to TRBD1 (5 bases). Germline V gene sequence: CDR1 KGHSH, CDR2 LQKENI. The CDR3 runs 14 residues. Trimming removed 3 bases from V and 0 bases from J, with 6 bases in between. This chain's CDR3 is CASSPGGSNQPQHF. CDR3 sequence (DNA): TGTGCCAGCTCACCGGGGGGTAGCAATCAGCCCCAGCATTTT. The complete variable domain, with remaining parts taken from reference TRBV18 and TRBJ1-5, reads NAGVMQNPRHLVRRRGQEARLRCSPMKGHSHVYWYRQLPEEGLKFMVYLQKENIIDESGMPKERFSAEFPKEGPSILRIQQVVRGDSAAYFCASSPGGSNQPQHFGDGTRLSIL.

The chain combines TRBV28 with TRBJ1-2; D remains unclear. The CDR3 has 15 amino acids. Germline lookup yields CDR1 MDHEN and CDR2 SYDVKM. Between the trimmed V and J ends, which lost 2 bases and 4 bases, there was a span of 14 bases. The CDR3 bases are TGTGCCAGCAGTTTAAACTTTAAACTAGCCTATGGCTACACCTTC. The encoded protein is CASSLNFKLAYGYTF.

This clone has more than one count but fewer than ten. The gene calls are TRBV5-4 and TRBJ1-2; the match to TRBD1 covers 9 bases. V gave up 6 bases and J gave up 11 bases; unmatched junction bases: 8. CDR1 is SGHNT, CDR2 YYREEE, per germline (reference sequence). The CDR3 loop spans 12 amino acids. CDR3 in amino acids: CASTRTGAGYTF. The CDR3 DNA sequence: TGTGCCAGCACCCGGACAGGGGCTGGGTACACCTTC. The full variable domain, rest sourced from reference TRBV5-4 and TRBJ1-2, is ETGVTQSPTHLIKTRGQQVTLRCSSQSGHNTVSWYQQALGQGPQFIFQYYREEENGRGNFPPRFSGLQFPNYSSELNVNALELDDSALYLCASTRTGAGYTFGSGTRLTVV.

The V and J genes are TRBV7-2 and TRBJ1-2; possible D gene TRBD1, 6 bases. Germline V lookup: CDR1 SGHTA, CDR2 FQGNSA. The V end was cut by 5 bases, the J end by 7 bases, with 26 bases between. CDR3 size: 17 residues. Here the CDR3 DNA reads TGTGCCAGCAGCCCCCGGGCCCGGCCAGGGGATTTGGGTGGCTACACCTTC. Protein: CASSPRARPGDLGGYTF.

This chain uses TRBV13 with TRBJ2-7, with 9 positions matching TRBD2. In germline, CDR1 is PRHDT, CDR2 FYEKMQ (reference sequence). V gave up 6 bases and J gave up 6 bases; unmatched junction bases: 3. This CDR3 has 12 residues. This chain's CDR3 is CASRGAGGEQYF. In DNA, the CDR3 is TGTGCCAGCAGGGGAGCGGGAGGCGAGCAGTACTTC.

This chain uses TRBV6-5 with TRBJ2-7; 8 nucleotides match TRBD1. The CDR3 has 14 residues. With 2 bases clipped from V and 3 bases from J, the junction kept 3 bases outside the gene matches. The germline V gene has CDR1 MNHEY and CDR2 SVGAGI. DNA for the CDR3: TGTGCCAGCAGTTACCGGACAGGGTTCTACGAGCAGTACTTC. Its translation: CASSYRTGFYEQYF.

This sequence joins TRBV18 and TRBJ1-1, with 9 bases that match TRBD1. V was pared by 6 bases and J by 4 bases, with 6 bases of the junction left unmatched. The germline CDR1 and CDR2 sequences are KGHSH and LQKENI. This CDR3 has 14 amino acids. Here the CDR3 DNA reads TGTGCCAGCTCCGGGACAGGGCAGGGCACTGAAGCTTTCTTT. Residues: CASSGTGQGTEAFF.

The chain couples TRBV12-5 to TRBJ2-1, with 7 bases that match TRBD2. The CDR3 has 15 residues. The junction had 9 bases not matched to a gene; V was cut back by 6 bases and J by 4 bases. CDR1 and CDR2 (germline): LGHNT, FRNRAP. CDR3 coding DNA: TGTGCTAGTGGCAGCGGGCTAGCGGTTTACAATGAGCAGTTCTTC. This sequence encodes CASGSGLAVYNEQFF. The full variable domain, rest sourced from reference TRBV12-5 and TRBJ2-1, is DARVTQTPRHKVTEMGQEVTMRCQPILGHNTVFWYRQTMMQGLELLAYFRNRAPLDDSGMPKDRFSAEMPDATLATLKIQPSEPRDSAVYFCASGSGLAVYNEQFFGPGTRLTVL.

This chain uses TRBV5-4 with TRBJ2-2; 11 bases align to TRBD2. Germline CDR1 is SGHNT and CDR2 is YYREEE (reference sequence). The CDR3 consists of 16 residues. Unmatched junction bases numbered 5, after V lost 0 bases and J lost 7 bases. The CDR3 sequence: CASSLGLAGLGGELFF. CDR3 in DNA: TGTGCCAGCAGCTTGGGACTAGCGGGGTTGGGCGGGGAGCTGTTTTTT.

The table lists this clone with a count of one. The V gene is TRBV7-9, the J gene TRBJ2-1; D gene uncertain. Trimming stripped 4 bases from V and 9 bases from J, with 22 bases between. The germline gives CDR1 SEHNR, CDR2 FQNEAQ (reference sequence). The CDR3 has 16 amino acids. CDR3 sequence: CASSSPRLEVLGEQFF. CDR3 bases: TGTGCCAGCAGCTCCCCCCGCCTAGAGGTGTTAGGTGAGCAGTTCTTC.

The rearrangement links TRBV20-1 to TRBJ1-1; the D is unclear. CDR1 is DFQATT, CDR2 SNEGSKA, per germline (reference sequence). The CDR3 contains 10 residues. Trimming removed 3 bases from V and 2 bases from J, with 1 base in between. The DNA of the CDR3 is TGCAGTGCTAGCAACACTGAAGCTTTCTTT. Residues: CSASNTEAFF.

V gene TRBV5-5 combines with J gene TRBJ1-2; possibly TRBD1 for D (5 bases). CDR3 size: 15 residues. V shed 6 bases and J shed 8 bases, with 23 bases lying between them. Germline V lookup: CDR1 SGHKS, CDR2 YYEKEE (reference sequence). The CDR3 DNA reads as TGTGCCAGCACGCCGACACAGGCGGCTGTGAGGGGCTACACCTTC. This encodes CASTPTQAAVRGYTF.

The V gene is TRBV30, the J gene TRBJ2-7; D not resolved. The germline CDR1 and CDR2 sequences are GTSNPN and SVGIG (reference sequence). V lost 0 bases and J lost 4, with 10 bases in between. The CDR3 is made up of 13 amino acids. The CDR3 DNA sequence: TGTGCCTGGAGTGTTACCGGAGTGTACGAGCAGTACTTC. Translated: CAWSVTGVYEQYF.